These 15 T cell receptor beta chains were sequenced from one sample in a study of blood T cell repertoires in COVID-19. Assay used: immunoSEQ multiplex PCR; TCRdb lists only in-frame clones, some missing. The table lists around 170,000 clones, about four fifths of them singletons. The specimen sequenced was peripheral blood. All receptors derive from an older woman with COVID-19, enrolled during active disease.

The CDR3 region is CASSGTPSPGEQFF. As DNA, the CDR3 is TGTGCCAGCTCAGGGACACCATCGCCGGGTGAGCAGTTCTTC. This sequence joins TRBV18 and TRBJ2-1, with D perhaps matching TRBD1 (6 bases). Trimming cost V 5 bases and J 9 bases, with 17 bases left between them. The germline gives CDR1 KGHSH, CDR2 LQKENI. The CDR3 sequence is 14 residues long.

The chain uses TRBV4-1 and TRBJ2-7, with 7 bases matching TRBD1. This CDR3 region has 15 residues. Germline assignment: CDR1 MGHRA and CDR2 YSYEKL. With V trimmed by 4 bases and J by 3 bases, 9 bases remained unmatched. The CDR3 DNA reads TGCGCCAGCAGCCTCAACCGGGACAGTTTCTACGAGCAGTACTTC. Its translation is CASSLNRDSFYEQYF.

The chain recombines TRBV5-1 with TRBJ2-1, with 10 positions matching TRBD2. Germline V gene sequence: CDR1 SGHRS, CDR2 YFSETQ. The CDR3 is 16 residues long. The V segment lost 3 bases and the J segment 1 base; nucleotides outside the gene matches: 4. The CDR3 loop is CASSWSSGSSYNEQFF. In nucleotides, the CDR3 is TGCGCCAGCAGCTGGTCTAGCGGGAGTTCCTACAATGAGCAGTTCTTC.

This chain uses TRBV11-2 with TRBJ2-1, with 8 bases fitting TRBD2. The junction had 10 bases not matched to a gene; V was cut back by 5 bases and J by 13 bases. There are 13 residues in the CDR3. The germline CDR1 and CDR2 sequences are SGHAT and FQNNGV. Here the CDR3 DNA reads TGTGCCAGCAGCCCGGGAGGGGGGGCGAATCAGTTCTTC. Its protein product is CASSPGGGANQFF.

In DNA, the CDR3 is TGTGCCAGTAGTGACCCGAGGACAGGGAAAAACTACGAGCAGTACTTC. This codes for CASSDPRTGKNYEQYF. The rearrangement links TRBV19 to TRBJ2-7; 8 bases line up with TRBD1. The length of the CDR3 is 16 residues. J lost 3 bases, V lost 5 bases, and 12 bases had no gene match. In germline, CDR1 is LNHDA, CDR2 SQIVND (reference sequence).

This chain's CDR3 is CASSLGGTGQETQYF. The CDR3, as DNA: TGTGCCAGCAGCTTAGGAGGGACAGGGCAAGAGACCCAGTACTTC. The chain recombines TRBV7-2 with TRBJ2-5; TRBD1 matches at 9 bases. The CDR3 has 15 amino acids. Germline V CDR1 and CDR2: SGHTA, FQGNSA. Germline trimming cut 1 base from V and 2 bases from J; bases unmatched to any gene: 2.

Only one count was recorded for this clone. The V call is TRBV27, the J call TRBJ2-3; the match to TRBD2 covers 7 bases. V shed 3 bases and J 0 bases; nucleotides not matched to a gene: 6. CDR1 MNHEY and CDR2 SMNVEV come from the germline V gene (reference sequence). This CDR3 has 16 residues. This chain's CDR3 is CASSFLLATSTDTQYF. CDR3 nucleotides: TGTGCCAGCAGTTTCCTACTAGCGACTAGCACAGATACGCAGTATTTT.

The sample holds a few counts of this clone. The V and J genes are TRBV19 and TRBJ2-2; TRBD1 matches at 8 bases. In germline, CDR1 is LNHDA, CDR2 SQIVND (reference sequence). CDR3 size: 16 residues. Trimming removed 4 bases from V and 4 bases from J; junction bases left unmatched: 8. The CDR3 here is CASSTPGGKSTGELFF. The CDR3 DNA follows: TGTGCCAGTAGTACCCCAGGGGGCAAAAGCACCGGGGAGCTGTTTTTT.

The chain carries TRBV15 and TRBJ1-5; 7 bases align to TRBD1. Unmatched junction bases numbered 8, after V lost 0 bases and J lost 6 bases. Germline assignment: CDR1 LNHNV and CDR2 YYDKDF (reference sequence). CDR3 size: 16 residues. The CDR3 protein is CATSREPYRGSQPQHF. The CDR3 DNA reads TGTGCCACCAGCAGAGAGCCTTACAGGGGCTCTCAGCCCCAGCATTTT.

The chain is built from TRBV6-1 and TRBJ2-7; 8 nucleotides match TRBD2. Germline V gene lookup returns CDR1 MNHNS and CDR2 SASEGT. The CDR3 totals 16 residues. V lost 3 bases and J lost 1; bases outside the gene matches: 8. The chain's CDR3 is CASSDTGGGRSYEQYF. In DNA, the CDR3 is TGTGCCAGCAGTGATACGGGAGGGGGTCGGTCCTACGAGCAGTACTTC.

The chain links TRBV18 to TRBJ2-3; D is undetermined. The CDR3 has 15 amino acids. Between the trimmed V and J ends, which lost 0 bases and 4 bases, there was a span of 11 bases. The germline gives CDR1 KGHSH, CDR2 LQKENI. The CDR3 loop reads CASSPPSLAADTQYF. CDR3 in DNA: TGTGCCAGCTCACCACCTAGCCTCGCCGCAGATACGCAGTATTTT.

The chain combines TRBV7-2 with TRBJ2-1, with 10 bases that match TRBD1. After removal of 5 bases from V and 10 bases from J, the junction contained 5 bases not matched to a gene. The CDR3 contains 13 residues. Germline V gene data show CDR1 as SGHTA and CDR2 as FQGNSA. In DNA form, the CDR3 reads TGTGCCAGCAGCCGGACAGGGGGTAGGGAGCAGTTCTTC. Its protein is CASSRTGGREQFF.

The V and J genes are TRBV7-8 and TRBJ1-2, with TRBD1 matching 8 bases. With 4 bases clipped from V and 7 bases from J, the junction kept 8 bases outside the gene matches. The length of the CDR3 is 14 residues. The germline CDR1 and CDR2 sequences are SGHVS and FQNEAQ. This CDR3 is CASSYDRGDGGYTF. The CDR3 DNA reads TGTGCCAGCAGCTACGACAGGGGAGACGGTGGCTACACCTTC.

The chain couples TRBV5-4 to TRBJ1-1; the D gene is possibly TRBD1 (5 bases). The CDR3 is 14 residues long. Germline V gene sequence: CDR1 SGHNT, CDR2 YYREEE (reference sequence). Trimming took off 1 base at V and 2 bases at J, with 9 bases between the two ends. The CDR3 coding sequence is TGTGCCAGCAGCTTGCGGACAACAAACACTGAAGCTTTCTTT. Encoded protein: CASSLRTTNTEAFF.

The chain combines TRBV6-5 with TRBJ1-5; possibly TRBD1 for D (5 bases). Germline loops: CDR1 MNHEY, CDR2 SVGAGI. The V and J ends lost 3 bases and 2 bases respectively, with 14 bases between them. CDR3 length: 16 residues. CDR3 sequence: CASSYWGKGGNQPQHF. The CDR3 nucleotides are TGTGCCAGCAGTTATTGGGGTAAAGGGGGCAATCAGCCCCAGCATTTT.